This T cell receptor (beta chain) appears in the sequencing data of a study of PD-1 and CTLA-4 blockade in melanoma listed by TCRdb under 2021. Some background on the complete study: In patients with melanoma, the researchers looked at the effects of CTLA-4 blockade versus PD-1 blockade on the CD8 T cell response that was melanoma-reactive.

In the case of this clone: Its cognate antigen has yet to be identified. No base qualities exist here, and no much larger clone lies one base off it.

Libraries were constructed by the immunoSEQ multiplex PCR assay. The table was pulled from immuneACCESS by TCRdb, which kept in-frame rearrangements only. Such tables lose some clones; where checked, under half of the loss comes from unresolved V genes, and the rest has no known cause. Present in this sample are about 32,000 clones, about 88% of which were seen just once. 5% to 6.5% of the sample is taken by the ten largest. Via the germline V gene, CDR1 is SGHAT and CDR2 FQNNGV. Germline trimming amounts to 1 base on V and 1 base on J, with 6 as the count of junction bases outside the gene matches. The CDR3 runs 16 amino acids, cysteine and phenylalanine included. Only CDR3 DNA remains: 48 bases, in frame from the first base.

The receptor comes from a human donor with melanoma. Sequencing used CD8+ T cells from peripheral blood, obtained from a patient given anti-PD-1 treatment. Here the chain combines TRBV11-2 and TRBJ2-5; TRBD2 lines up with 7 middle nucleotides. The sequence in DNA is TGTGCCAGCAGCTTAGTTCCAGCGGGGTCCCAAGAGACCCAGTACTTC. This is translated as CASSLVPAGSQETQYF.